The T cell receptor beta chain under discussion was sequenced for a study of cytomegalovirus exposure and HLA in healthy donors. The CDR3 has 12 amino acids. The V end lost 7 bases, the J end lost 8 bases, and 17 bases lay between the germline ends. Germline CDR1 reads GTSNPN; CDR2 reads SVGIG (reference sequence). TCRdb keeps only in-frame clones here, not all; method: immunoSEQ multiplex PCR. Among a few hundred thousand clones, 70% to 90% were seen once, and the ten largest hold 2.5% to 3.5%. This clone showed up just a few times. The receptor's source is a woman aged 18-29 years in good health and CMV-seronegative. The sequenced sample consisted of PBMCs. The chain couples TRBV30 to TRBJ1-2; perhaps TRBD1 as D (6 bases). CDR3: CAYAGRGGGYTF. DNA of the CDR3: TGTGCCTACGCTGGAAGGGGGGGAGGCTACACCTTC.